This T cell receptor beta chain was captured in a study of beta chain features in type 1 diabetes. CD45RO/CCR7/CD25/CD127/CD95/CD27 sorting isolated CD4+ naive, central memory, regulatory and stem cell-like memory cells. Expressed TCRB transcripts were sequenced because the isolated RNA had all been reverse transcribed beforehand. Profiled with immunoSEQ multiplex PCR; TCRdb holds only in-frame clones, not every one. The sample carries about 150,000 clones, approximately 8.1% recorded once. The V gene's germline CDR1 is SGHRS and CDR2 YFSETQ. This CDR3 is 14 amino acids long. The ends were cut back, 5 bases at V and 1 base at J, with 10 bases in the middle. The table lists this clone with a few counts.

This TCR was sampled from a man between 18 and 29 years old in good health. The chain recombines TRBV5-1 with TRBJ1-3; no firm D call. Material: central memory CD4+ T cells from blood. CDR3 in DNA: TGCGCCAGCAGTTTCGGGTTTTCTGGAAACACCATATATTTT. Translation gives CASSFGFSGNTIYF.